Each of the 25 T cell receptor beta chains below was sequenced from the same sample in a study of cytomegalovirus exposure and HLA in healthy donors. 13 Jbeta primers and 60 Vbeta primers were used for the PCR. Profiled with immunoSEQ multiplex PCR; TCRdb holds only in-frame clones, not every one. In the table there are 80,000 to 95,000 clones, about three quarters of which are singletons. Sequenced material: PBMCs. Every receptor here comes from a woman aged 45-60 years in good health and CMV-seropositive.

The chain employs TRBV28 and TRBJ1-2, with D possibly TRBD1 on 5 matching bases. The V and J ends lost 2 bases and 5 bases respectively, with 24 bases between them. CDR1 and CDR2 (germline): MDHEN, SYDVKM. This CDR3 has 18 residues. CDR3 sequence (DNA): TGTGCCAGCAGTTTACGATTCGGACACGTTAGAGATCGATATGGCTACACCTTC. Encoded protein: CASSLRFGHVRDRYGYTF.

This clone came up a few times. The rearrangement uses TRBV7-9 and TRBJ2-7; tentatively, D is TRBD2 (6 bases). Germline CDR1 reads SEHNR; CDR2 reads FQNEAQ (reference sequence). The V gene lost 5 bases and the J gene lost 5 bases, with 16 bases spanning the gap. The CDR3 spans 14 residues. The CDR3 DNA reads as TGTGCCAGCAGCCCCCAGACTAGGACCAACGAGCAGTACTTC. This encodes CASSPQTRTNEQYF. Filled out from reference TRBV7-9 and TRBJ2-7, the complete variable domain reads DTGVSQNPRHKITKRGQNVTFRCDPISEHNRLYWYRQTLGQGPEFLTYFQNEAQLEKSRLLSDRFSAERPKGSFSTLEIQRTEQGDSAMYLCASSPQTRTNEQYFGPGTRLTVT.

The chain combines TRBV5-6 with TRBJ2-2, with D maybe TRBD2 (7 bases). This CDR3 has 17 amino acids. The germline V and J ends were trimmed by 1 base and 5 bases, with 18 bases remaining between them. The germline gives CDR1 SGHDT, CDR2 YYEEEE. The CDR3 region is CASSLSDAGAETGELFF. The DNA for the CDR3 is TGTGCCAGCAGCTTGTCAGATGCGGGGGCAGAGACCGGGGAGCTGTTTTTT.

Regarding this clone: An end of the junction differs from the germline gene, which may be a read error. The CDR3 spells CASTTGTLGGNIIYF. DNA for the CDR3: TGTGCCAGTACCACCGGAACACTTGGCGGAAACATCATATATTTT. The chain couples TRBV19 to TRBJ1-3, with D hard to call. The germline V gene has CDR1 LNHDA and CDR2 SQIVND (reference sequence). The CDR3 loop spans 15 amino acids.

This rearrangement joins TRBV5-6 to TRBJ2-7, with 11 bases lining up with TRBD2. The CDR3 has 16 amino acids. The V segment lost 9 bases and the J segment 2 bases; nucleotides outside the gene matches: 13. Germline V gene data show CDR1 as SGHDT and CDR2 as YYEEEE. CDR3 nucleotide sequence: TGTGCCACCCGCAAGGGCCAACTAGCGGGAGCCTACGAGCAGTACTTC. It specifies CATRKGQLAGAYEQYF.

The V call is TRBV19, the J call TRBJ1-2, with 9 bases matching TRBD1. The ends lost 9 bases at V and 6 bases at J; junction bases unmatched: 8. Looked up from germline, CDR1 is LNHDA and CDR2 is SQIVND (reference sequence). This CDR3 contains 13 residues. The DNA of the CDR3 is TGTGCCAGCCGGGACAGGGTATGGGATGGCTACACCTTC. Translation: CASRDRVWDGYTF.

The CDR3 coding sequence is TGTGCCACCAGTAAAACTTCGGGCTCCTACAATGAGCAGTTCTTC. Translation gives CATSKTSGSYNEQFF. The chain has TRBV15 and TRBJ2-1; D gene uncertain. The CDR3 spans 15 residues. V gave up 6 bases and J gave up 0 bases, with 12 bases separating them. Germline-derived CDR1 and CDR2 are LNHNV and YYDKDF (reference sequence).

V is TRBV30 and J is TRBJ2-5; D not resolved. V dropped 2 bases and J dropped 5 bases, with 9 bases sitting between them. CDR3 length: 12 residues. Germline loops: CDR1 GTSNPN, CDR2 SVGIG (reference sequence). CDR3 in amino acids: CAWSHSAETQYF. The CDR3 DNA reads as TGTGCCTGGAGTCATAGTGCGGAGACCCAGTACTTC.

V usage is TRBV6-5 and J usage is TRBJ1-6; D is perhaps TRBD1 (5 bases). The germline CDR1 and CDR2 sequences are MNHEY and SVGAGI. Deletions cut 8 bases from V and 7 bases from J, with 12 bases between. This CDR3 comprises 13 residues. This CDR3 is CASQTEENSPLHF. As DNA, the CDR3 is TGTGCCAGCCAGACAGAGGAAAATTCACCCCTCCACTTT.

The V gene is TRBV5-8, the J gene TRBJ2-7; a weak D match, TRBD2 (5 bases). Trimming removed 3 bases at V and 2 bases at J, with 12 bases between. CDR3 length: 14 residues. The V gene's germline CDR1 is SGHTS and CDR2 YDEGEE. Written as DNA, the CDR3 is TGTGCCAGCAGCTCCGGACTTCAGGCCTACGAGCAGTACTTC. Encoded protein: CASSSGLQAYEQYF.

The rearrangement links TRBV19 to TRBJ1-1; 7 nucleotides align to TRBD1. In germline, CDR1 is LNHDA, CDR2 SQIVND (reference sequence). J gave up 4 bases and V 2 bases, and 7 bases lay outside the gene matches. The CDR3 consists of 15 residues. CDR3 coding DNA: TGTGCCAGTAGTATATCGACAGGGACCAGCACTGAAGCTTTCTTT. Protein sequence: CASSISTGTSTEAFF.

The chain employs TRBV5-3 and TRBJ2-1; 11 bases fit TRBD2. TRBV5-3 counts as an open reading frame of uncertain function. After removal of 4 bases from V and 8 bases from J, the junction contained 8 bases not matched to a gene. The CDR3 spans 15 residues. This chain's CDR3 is CARSPTSGTWDEQFF. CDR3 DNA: TGTGCCAGAAGCCCGACTAGCGGGACTTGGGATGAGCAGTTCTTC.

CDR3 bases: TGTGCCAGCACCCCAGGGAGCGGGAGCTCCTACGAGCAGTACTTC. As protein: CASTPGSGSSYEQYF. This chain uses TRBV5-6 with TRBJ2-7, with 8 bases matching TRBD2. Germline V CDR1 and CDR2: SGHDT, YYEEEE. This CDR3 has 15 amino acids. J was trimmed by 0 bases and V by 6 bases; bases with no gene match: 8.

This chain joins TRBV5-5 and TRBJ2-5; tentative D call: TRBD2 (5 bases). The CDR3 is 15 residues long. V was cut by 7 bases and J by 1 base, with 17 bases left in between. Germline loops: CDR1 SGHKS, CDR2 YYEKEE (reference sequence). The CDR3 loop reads CASSRGTQVQETQYF. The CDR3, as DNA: TGTGCCAGCTCCCGGGGAACTCAAGTCCAAGAGACCCAGTACTTC.

DNA of the CDR3: TGTGCCAGCAGTTTACTCGGACAGGGGGCGGGTGGCTACACCTTC. Protein: CASSLLGQGAGGYTF. V and J are TRBV27 and TRBJ1-2; 11 bases are a match to TRBD1. V lost 2 bases to trimming and J lost 7 bases; unmatched junction nucleotides: 6. Germline V gives CDR1 MNHEY, CDR2 SMNVEV (reference sequence). CDR3 length: 15 residues.

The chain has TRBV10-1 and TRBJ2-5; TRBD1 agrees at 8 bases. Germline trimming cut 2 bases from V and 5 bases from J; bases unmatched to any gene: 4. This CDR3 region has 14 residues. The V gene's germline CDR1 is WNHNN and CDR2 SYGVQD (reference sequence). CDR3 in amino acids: CASSENDRGETQYF. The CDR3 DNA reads TGCGCCAGCAGTGAGAACGACAGGGGTGAGACCCAGTACTTC.

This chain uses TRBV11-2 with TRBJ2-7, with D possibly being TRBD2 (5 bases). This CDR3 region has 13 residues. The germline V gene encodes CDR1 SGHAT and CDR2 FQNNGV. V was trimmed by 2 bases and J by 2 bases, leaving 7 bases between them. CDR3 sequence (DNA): TGTGCCAGCAGCTTAAACGGGGCCTACGAGCAGTACTTC. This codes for CASSLNGAYEQYF.

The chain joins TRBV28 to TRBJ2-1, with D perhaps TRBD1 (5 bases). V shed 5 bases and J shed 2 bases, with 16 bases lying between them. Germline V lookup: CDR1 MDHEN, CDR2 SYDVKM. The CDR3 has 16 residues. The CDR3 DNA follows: TGTGCCAGCAGTGCCGCGGCCTCAGGGACCTACAATGAGCAGTTCTTC. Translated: CASSAAASGTYNEQFF.

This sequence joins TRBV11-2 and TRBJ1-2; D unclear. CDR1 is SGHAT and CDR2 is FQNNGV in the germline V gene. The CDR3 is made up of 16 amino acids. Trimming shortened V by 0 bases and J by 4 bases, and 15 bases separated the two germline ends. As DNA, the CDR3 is TGTGCCAGCAGCTTAGATAGGTTTGTCCTAGCCTATGGCTACACCTTC. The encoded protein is CASSLDRFVLAYGYTF.

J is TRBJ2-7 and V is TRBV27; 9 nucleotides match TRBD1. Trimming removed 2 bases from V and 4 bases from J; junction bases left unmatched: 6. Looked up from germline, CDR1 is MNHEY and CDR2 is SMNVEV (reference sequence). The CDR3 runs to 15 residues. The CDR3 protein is CASSLGTGPLYEQYF. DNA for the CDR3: TGTGCCAGCAGTTTAGGGACAGGGCCTCTATACGAGCAGTACTTC.

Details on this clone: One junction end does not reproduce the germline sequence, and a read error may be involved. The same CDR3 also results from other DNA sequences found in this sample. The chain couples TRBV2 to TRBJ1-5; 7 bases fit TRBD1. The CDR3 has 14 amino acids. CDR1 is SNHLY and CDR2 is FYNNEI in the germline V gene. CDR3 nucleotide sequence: TGTGCCAGCCAGATTGCGGGGACAGATCAGCCCCAACATTTT. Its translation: CASQIAGTDQPQHF.

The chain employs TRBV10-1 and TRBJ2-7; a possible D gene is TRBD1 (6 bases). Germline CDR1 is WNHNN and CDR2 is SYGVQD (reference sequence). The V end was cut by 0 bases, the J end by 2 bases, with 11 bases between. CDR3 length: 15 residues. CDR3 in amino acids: CASSESPAGAYEQYF. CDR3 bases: TGCGCCAGCAGTGAGTCCCCCGCAGGGGCCTACGAGCAGTACTTC.

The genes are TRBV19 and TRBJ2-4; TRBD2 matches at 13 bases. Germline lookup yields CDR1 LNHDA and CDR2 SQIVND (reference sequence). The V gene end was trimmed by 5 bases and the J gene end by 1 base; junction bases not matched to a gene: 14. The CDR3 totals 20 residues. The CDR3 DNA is TGTGCCAGTAGTGCAGCCTCCGGGACTAGCGGGGCGGTGGCCAAAAACATTCAGTACTTC. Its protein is CASSAASGTSGAVAKNIQYF.

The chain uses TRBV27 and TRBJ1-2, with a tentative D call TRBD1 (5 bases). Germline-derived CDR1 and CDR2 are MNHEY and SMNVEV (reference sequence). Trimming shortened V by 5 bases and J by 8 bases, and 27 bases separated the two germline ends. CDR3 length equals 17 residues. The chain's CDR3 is CASSKHVPGRGIGGYTF. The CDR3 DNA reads TGTGCCAGCAGTAAACACGTCCCAGGGAGGGGTATTGGAGGCTACACCTTC.

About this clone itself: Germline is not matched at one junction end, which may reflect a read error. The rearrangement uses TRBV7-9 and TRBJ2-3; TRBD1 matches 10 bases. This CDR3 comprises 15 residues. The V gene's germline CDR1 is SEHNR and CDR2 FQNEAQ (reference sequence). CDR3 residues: CSSSLRQGAGDTQYF. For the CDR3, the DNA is TGTTCCAGCAGCTTAAGACAGGGGGCGGGGGATACGCAGTATTTT.